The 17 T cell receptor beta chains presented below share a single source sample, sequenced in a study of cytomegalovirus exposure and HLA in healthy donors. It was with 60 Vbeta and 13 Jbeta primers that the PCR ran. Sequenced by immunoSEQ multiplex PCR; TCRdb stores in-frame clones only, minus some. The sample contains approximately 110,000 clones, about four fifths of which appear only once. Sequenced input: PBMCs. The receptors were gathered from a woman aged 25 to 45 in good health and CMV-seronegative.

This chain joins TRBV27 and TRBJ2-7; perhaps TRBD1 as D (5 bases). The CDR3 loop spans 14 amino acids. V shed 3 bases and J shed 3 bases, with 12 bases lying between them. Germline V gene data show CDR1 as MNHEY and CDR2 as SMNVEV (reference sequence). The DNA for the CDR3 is TGTGCCAGCAGTTTTGGGGCCGGCAGCTACGAGCAGTACTTC. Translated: CASSFGAGSYEQYF.

The CDR3 bases are TGTGCCAGTAGTCACAGGGGGGTTAATGAAAAACTGTTTTTT. As protein: CASSHRGVNEKLFF. The chain uses TRBV19 and TRBJ1-4; TRBD1 matches at 8 bases. This CDR3 contains 14 residues. Trimming at V came to 5 bases and at J to 4 bases, leaving 3 bases not matched to a gene. Germline-derived CDR1 and CDR2 are LNHDA and SQIVND (reference sequence).

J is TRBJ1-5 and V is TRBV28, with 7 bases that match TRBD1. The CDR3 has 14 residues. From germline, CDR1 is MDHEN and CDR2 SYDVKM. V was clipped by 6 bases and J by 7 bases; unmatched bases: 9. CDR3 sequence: CASRSGTVGQPQHF. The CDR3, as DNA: TGTGCCAGCAGATCCGGGACAGTAGGACAGCCCCAGCATTTT.

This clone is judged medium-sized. This CDR3 reads CASSQNWGTGIYEQYF. CDR3 DNA: TGTGCCAGCAGCCAAAATTGGGGGACAGGGATCTACGAGCAGTACTTC. This rearrangement joins TRBV28 to TRBJ2-7; 9 nucleotides line up with TRBD1. The CDR3 has 16 residues. V shed 6 bases and J 3 bases; nucleotides not matched to a gene: 12. Germline assignment: CDR1 MDHEN and CDR2 SYDVKM.

CDR3 in amino acids: CASSPGGRPYGDEQFF. The CDR3 DNA reads as TGTGCCAGCAGCCCGGGTGGTAGGCCCTACGGGGATGAGCAGTTCTTC. The V call is TRBV7-8, the J call TRBJ2-1; tentative D call: TRBD2 (5 bases). CDR1 and CDR2 (germline): SGHVS, FQNEAQ. With 5 bases removed from V and 8 bases from J, the gap between germline ends came to 22 bases. The CDR3 has 16 residues. The full variable domain, completed using reference TRBV7-8 and TRBJ2-1, is GAGVSQSPRYKVAKRGQDVALRCDPISGHVSLFWYQQALGQGPEFLTYFQNEAQLDKSGLPSDRFFAERPEGSVSTLKIQRTQQEDSAVYLCASSPGGRPYGDEQFFGPGTRLTVL.

This CDR3 reads CASSLGRKYEQYF. DNA for the CDR3: TGTGCCAGCAGTTTGGGCAGGAAATACGAGCAGTACTTC. The V call is TRBV27, the J call TRBJ2-7; D gene uncertain. The CDR3 covers 13 residues. V lost 3 bases, J lost 4 bases, and 10 bases lay in between. The V gene's germline CDR1 is MNHEY and CDR2 SMNVEV (reference sequence).

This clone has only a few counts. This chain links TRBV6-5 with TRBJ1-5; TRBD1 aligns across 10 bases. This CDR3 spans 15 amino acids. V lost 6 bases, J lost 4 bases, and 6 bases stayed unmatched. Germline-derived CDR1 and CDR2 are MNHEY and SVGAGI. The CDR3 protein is CASRGGGQGNQPQHF. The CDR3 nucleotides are TGTGCCAGCAGAGGCGGGGGACAGGGGAATCAGCCCCAGCATTTT.

The CDR3 DNA is TGTGCCAGCAGTCCCCGGGACAGGGTTTACGAGCAGTACTTC. Translation gives CASSPRDRVYEQYF. The chain is built from TRBV27 and TRBJ2-7; 9 bases are a match to TRBD1. The J segment lost 4 bases and the V segment lost 5 bases, leaving 6 bases of the junction unmatched. Per the germline V gene, CDR1 is MNHEY and CDR2 is SMNVEV (reference sequence). This CDR3 is built from 14 residues.

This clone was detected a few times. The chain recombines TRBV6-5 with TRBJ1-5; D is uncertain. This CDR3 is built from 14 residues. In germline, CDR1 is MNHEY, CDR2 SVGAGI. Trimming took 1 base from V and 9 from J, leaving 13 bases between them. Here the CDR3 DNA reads TGTGCCAGCAGTTACTGGGCATCTGGTCGGCCCCAGCATTTT. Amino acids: CASSYWASGRPQHF.

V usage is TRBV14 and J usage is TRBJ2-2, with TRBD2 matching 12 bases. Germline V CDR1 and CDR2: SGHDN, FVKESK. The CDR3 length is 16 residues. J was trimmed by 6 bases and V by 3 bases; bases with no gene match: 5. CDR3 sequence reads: CASSHQTSGRSGELFF. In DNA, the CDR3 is TGTGCCAGCAGCCACCAGACTAGCGGGAGATCCGGGGAGCTGTTTTTT.

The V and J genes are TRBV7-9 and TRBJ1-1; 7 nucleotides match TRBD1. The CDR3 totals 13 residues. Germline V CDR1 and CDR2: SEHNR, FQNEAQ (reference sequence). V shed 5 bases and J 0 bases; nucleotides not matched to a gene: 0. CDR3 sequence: CASSGTVNTEAFF. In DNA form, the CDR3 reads TGTGCCAGCAGCGGGACAGTGAACACTGAAGCTTTCTTT.

The CDR3 loop reads CASSPSGKVDNEQFF. The DNA for the CDR3 is TGTGCCAGCAGTCCTAGCGGGAAGGTCGACAATGAGCAGTTCTTC. The chain recombines TRBV25-1 with TRBJ2-1, with TRBD2 matching 9 bases. With 5 bases clipped from V and 5 bases from J, the junction kept 7 bases outside the gene matches. The CDR3 runs to 15 residues. CDR1 and CDR2 from the germline V gene are MGHDK and SYGVNS.

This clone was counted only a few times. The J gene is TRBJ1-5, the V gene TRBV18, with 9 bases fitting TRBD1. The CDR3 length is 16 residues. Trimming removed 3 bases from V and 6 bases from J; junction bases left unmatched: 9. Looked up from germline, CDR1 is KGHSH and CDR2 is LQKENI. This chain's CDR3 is CASSPTQEQGAQPQHF. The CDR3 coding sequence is TGTGCCAGCTCACCCACCCAAGAACAGGGGGCTCAGCCCCAGCATTTT.

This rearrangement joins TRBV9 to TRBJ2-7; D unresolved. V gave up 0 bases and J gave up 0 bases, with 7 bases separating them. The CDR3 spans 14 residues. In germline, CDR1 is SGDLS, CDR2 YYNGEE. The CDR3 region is CASSVERFSYEQYF. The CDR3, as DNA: TGTGCCAGCAGCGTAGAGCGTTTCTCCTACGAGCAGTACTTC.

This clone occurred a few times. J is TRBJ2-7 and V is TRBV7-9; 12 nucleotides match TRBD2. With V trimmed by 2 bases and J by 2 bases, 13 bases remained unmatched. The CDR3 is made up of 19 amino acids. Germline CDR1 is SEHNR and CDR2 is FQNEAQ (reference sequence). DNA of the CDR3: TGTGCCAGCAGCTTATACCGACTAGCGGGAGTTCCTTTCGCCTACGAGCAGTACTTC. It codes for CASSLYRLAGVPFAYEQYF.

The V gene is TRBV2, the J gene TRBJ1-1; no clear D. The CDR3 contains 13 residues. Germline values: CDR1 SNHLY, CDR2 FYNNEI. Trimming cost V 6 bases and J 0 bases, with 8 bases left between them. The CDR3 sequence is CASSPEVNTEAFF. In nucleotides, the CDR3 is TGTGCCAGCAGCCCCGAGGTGAACACTGAAGCTTTCTTT. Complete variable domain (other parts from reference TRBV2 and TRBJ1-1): EPEVTQTPSHQVTQMGQEVILRCVPISNHLYFYWYRQILGQKVEFLVSFYNNEISEKSEIFDDQFSVERPDGSNFTLKIRSTKLEDSAMYFCASSPEVNTEAFFGQGTRLTVV.

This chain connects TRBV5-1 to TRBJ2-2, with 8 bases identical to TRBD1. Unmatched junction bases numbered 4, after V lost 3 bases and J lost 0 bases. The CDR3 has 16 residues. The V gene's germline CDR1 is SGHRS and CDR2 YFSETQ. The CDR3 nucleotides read TGCGCCAGCAGCTACTGGGACAGGACGAACACCGGGGAGCTGTTTTTT. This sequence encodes CASSYWDRTNTGELFF.